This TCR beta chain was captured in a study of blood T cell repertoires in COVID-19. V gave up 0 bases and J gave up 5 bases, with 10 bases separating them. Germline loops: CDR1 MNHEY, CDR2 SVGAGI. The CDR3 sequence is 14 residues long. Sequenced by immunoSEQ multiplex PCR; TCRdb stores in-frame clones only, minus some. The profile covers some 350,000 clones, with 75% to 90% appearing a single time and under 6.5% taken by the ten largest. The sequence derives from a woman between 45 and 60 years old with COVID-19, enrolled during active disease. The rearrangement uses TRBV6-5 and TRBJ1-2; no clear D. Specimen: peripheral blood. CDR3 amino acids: CASSYSAGIYGYTF. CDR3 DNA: TGTGCCAGCAGTTACTCGGCAGGCATTTATGGCTACACCTTC.